This T cell receptor beta chain was found in a study of CD8 T cells in Susac syndrome. The authors negatively isolated CD8+ and CD4+ T cells and FACS-enriched TEMRA cells. The RNA input was 0.5 to 1 ug, and it was reverse transcribed with random hexamers. Across 54 Vbeta and 13 Jbeta, TCR beta CDR3 was amplified with immunoSEQ multiplex PCR. Using its own MiXCR run on the immunoSEQ multiplex PCR reads, TCRdb lists one record per CDR3 protein. The sample lists roughly 120,000 distinct CDR3 sequences; approximately 93% were seen once. The CDR3 has 15 amino acids. Germline V lookup: CDR1 SGHDT, CDR2 YYEEEE. Between the trimmed V and J ends, which lost 0 bases and 2 bases, there was a span of 11 bases. A note on this clonotype: The antigen is unknown.

Findings and limits, study-wide: The study's TCR sequencing and HLA analysis drew on a certain number of individuals. That number was acknowledged as relatively small.

The chain joins TRBV5-6 to TRBJ2-5; no clear D. Sample: CD4+ T cells from PBMCs. The receptor was isolated from a human donor with multiple sclerosis. CDR3 loop: CASSLAAAVQETQYF. The CDR3 DNA follows: TGTGCCAGCAGCTTGGCCGCGGCGGTACAAGAGACCCAGTACTTC. Together with reference TRBV5-6 and TRBJ2-5, the CDR3 gives the full variable domain: DAGVTQSPTHLIKTRGQQVTLRCSPKSGHDTVSWYQQALGQGPQFIFQYYEEEERQRGNFPDRFSGHQFPNYSSELNVNALLLGDSALYLCASSLAAAVQETQYFGPGTRLLVL.